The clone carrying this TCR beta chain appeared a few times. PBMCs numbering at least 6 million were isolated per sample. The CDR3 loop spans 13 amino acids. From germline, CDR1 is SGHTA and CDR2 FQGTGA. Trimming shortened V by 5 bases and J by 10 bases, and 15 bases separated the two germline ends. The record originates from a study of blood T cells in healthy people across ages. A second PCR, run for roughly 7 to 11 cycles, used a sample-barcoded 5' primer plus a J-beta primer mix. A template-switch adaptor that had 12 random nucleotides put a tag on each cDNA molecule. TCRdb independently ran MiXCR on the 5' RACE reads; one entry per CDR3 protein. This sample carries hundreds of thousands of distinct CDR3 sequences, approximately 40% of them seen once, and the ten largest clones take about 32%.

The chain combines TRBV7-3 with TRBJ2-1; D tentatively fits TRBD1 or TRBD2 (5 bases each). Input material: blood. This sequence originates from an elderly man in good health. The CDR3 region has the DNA TGTGCCAGCAGCCCTGCTGGGGGAGACGAGCAGTTCTTC. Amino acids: CASSPAGGDEQFF.